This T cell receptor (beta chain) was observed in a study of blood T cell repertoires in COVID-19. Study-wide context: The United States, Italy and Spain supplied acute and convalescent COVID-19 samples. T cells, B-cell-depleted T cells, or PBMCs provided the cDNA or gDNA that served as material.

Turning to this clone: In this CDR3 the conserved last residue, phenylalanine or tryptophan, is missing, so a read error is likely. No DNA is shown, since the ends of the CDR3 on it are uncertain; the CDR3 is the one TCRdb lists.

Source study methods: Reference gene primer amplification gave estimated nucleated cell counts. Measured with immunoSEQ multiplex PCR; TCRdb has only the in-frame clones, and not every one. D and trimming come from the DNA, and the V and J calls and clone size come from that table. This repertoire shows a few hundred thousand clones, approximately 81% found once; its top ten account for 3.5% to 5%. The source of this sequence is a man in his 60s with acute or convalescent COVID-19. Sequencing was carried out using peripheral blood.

The chain's CDR3 is CSVEGVDRGHL. The chain employs TRBV29-1 and TRBJ1-1; TRBD1 was called by the table and not checked on the DNA. Germline loops: CDR1 SQVTM, CDR2 ANQGSEA. The CDR3 spans 11 amino acids, including both terminal residues.